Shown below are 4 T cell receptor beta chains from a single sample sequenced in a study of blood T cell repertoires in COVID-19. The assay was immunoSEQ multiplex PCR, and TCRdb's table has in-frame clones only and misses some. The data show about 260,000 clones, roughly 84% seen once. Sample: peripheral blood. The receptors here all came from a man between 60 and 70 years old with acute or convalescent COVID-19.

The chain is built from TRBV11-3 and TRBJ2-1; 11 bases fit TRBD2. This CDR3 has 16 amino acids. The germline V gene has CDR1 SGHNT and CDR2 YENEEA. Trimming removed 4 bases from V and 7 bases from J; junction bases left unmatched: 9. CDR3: CASSSISGGAFNEQFF. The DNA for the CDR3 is TGTGCCAGCAGCTCCATTAGCGGGGGGGCATTTAATGAGCAGTTCTTC.

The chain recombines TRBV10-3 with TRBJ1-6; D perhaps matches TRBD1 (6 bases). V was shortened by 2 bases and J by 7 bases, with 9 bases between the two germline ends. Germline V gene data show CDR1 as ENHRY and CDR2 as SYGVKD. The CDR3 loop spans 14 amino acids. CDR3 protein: CAISEGTTNSPLHF. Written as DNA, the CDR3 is TGTGCCATCAGTGAGGGGACAACCAATTCACCCCTCCACTTT.

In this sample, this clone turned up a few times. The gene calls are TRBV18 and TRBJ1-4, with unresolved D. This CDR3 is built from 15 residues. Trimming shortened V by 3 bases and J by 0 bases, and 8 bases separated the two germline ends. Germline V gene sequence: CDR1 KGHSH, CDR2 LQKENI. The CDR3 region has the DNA TGTGCCAGCTCACCCTCCCTTGCAACTAATGAAAAACTGTTTTTT. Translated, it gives CASSPSLATNEKLFF.

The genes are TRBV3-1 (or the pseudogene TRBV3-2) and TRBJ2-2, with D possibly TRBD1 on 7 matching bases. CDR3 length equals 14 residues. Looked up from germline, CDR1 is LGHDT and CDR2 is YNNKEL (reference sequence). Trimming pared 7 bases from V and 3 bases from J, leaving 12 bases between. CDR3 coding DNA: TGTGCCAGCAAAATCAGGGGGGACACCGGGGAGCTGTTTTTT. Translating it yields CASKIRGDTGELFF.